This TCR beta chain derives from a study of T cell changes during pregnancy in multiple sclerosis (dated by TCRdb to about 2019). Regarding the research as a whole: In women with multiple sclerosis, the researchers looked at how the T cell repertoire shifted as pregnancy progressed.

Library creation used the immunoSEQ multiplex PCR assay. Not all clones reach the TCRdb copy of this immuneACCESS table, which keeps in-frame sequences only. Checked studies attribute under half of the gap to unresolved V genes and leave the rest unexplained. This sample lists about 130,000 clones; 95% to 98% were detected once. The ten largest clones take up about 0.45% of the sample. V loses 4 bases of germline sequence and J loses 0 bases, and the interval between the two ends is 18 bases. The CDR3 starts with the cysteine, ends with the phenylalanine, and has 17 residues. The CDR3 DNA has 51 bases and is translated from base 1. CDR1 SGHDT and CDR2 YYEEEE were looked up in the germline V gene. Note on this clone: What antigen it recognizes has not been identified. Base qualities are not provided; no much larger clone lies one nucleotide away.

The material sequenced was peripheral blood, taken after pregnancy. The clonotype comes from a female donor with multiple sclerosis, enrolled in a pregnancy study. The receptor chain draws on TRBV5-6 and TRBJ2-3; the best D guess is TRBD1, with 6 bases matching. The sequence in DNA is TGTGCCAGCAGCCTGAGGGGGAAGAGCCCCAGCACAGATACGCAGTATTTT. Its amino acids are CASSLRGKSPSTDTQYF.